One and the same sample provided the 21 T cell receptor beta chains below, sequenced in a study of shared clonotypes between healthy human individuals. Data came from immunoSEQ multiplex PCR; TCRdb stores just in-frame clones and leaves some out. The sample lists 1.5 million to 1.9 million clones; 95% to 99% were seen once. Sequencing used naive CD4+ T cells sorted from blood. As to subset: CD45RA+ positively selected. Receptors were obtained from a man aged 25-45 years in good health.

The chain is built from TRBV7-3 and TRBJ2-2; 9 nucleotides agree with TRBD2. This CDR3 spans 16 amino acids. The germline V gene has CDR1 SGHTA and CDR2 FQGTGA. After removal of 6 bases from V and 3 bases from J, the junction contained 8 bases not matched to a gene. CDR3 sequence reads: CASSPIAGEYTGELFF. The CDR3 nucleotides are TGTGCCAGCAGTCCTATAGCGGGAGAGTACACCGGGGAGCTGTTTTTT.

Regarding this clone: The same CDR3 can be traced to other DNA sequences in this sample. The chain employs TRBV27 and TRBJ2-1; TRBD2 aligns across 14 bases. The CDR3 is made up of 16 amino acids. The ends lost 5 bases at V and 6 bases at J; junction bases unmatched: 6. The germline V gene has CDR1 MNHEY and CDR2 SMNVEV (reference sequence). In DNA form, the CDR3 reads TGTGCCAGCAGTCCCCGACTAGCGGGAGGGGGCAATGAGCAGTTCTTC. Its protein product is CASSPRLAGGGNEQFF.

The chain is built from TRBV7-9 and TRBJ2-7, with D possibly being TRBD1 (5 bases). CDR1 and CDR2 from the germline V gene are SEHNR and FQNEAQ (reference sequence). Between the trimmed V and J ends, which lost 2 bases and 2 bases, there was a span of 7 bases. The CDR3 is 13 amino acids. CDR3 sequence reads: CASSLRGTYEQYF. CDR3 coding DNA: TGTGCCAGCAGCTTAAGGGGAACCTACGAGCAGTACTTC.

Of note for this clone: Other DNA sequences in this specimen translate into the identical CDR3. This chain links TRBV18 with TRBJ2-5; 8 bases agree with TRBD2. Germline V gene lookup returns CDR1 KGHSH and CDR2 LQKENI. V lost 2 bases to trimming and J lost 3 bases; unmatched junction nucleotides: 2. The CDR3 runs 14 residues. CDR3 sequence: CASSPSGGEETQYF. The CDR3 DNA is TGTGCCAGCTCACCAAGCGGGGGAGAAGAGACCCAGTACTTC.

This clone showed up just once. The sample contains more than one DNA sequence encoding this CDR3. The CDR3 nucleotides read TGTGCCAGCAGCCCGGGTACCGGGACAGATACGCAGTATTTT. Translating it yields CASSPGTGTDTQYF. V and J are TRBV11-3 and TRBJ2-3; D not resolved. This CDR3 is built from 14 residues. Germline assignment: CDR1 SGHNT and CDR2 YENEEA. V dropped 5 bases and J dropped 3 bases, with 12 bases sitting between them. The entire variable domain, with the rest obtained from reference TRBV11-3 and TRBJ2-3, is as follows: EAGVVQSPRYKIIEKKQPVAFWCNPISGHNTLYWYLQNLGQGPELLIRYENEEAVDDSQLPKDRFSAERLKGVDSTLKIQPAELGDSAVYLCASSPGTGTDTQYFGPGTRLTVL.

This rearrangement joins TRBV6-4 to TRBJ2-7, with 10 positions matching TRBD2. The germline V gene has CDR1 MRHNA and CDR2 SNTAGT. The V segment lost 5 bases and the J segment 3 bases; nucleotides outside the gene matches: 7. The CDR3 covers 15 residues. DNA of the CDR3: TGTGCCAGCAGTACAGGGACTAGCGTTTTCTACGAGCAGTACTTC. It codes for CASSTGTSVFYEQYF.

Comment on this clone: Within the sample, other DNA sequences also encode this same CDR3. V and J are TRBV27 and TRBJ2-2, with 7 bases fitting TRBD2. The germline gives CDR1 MNHEY, CDR2 SMNVEV (reference sequence). Trimming at V came to 5 bases and at J to 4 bases, leaving 1 base not matched to a gene. This CDR3 region has 13 residues. The CDR3 spells CASSLAVTGELFF. The DNA for the CDR3 is TGTGCCAGCAGTCTAGCGGTCACCGGGGAGCTGTTTTTT.

This clone is a singleton in its sample. The chain has TRBV7-2 and TRBJ1-2; 8 bases line up with TRBD1. J was trimmed by 3 bases and V by 4 bases; bases with no gene match: 7. This CDR3 is built from 15 residues. Germline CDR1 and CDR2: SGHTA and FQGNSA. The CDR3 reads CASSYTGGWDYGYTF. The CDR3 nucleotides are TGTGCCAGCAGCTACACAGGGGGTTGGGACTATGGCTACACCTTC.

The rearrangement links TRBV28 to TRBJ2-7; the match to TRBD2 covers 10 bases. Germline V lookup: CDR1 MDHEN, CDR2 SYDVKM. V lost 1 base, J lost 4 bases, and 10 bases stayed unmatched. This CDR3 spans 17 amino acids. CDR3 sequence reads: CASSLSPTSGSWYEQYF. CDR3 DNA: TGTGCCAGCAGTTTATCCCCGACTAGCGGGTCTTGGTACGAGCAGTACTTC.

The V call is TRBV18, the J call TRBJ2-5, with a weak D call TRBD1 (5 bases). This CDR3 comprises 15 residues. V was trimmed by 1 base and J by 5 bases, leaving 14 bases between them. CDR1 and CDR2 (germline): KGHSH, LQKENI. CDR3 DNA sequence: TGTGCCAGCTCACCACTGGGGTCAGGGCGGGAGACCCAGTACTTC. Protein sequence: CASSPLGSGRETQYF.

This clone appeared a single time. The same CDR3 arises from other DNA sequences in this sample as well. The gene calls are TRBV5-1 and TRBJ1-4, with TRBD1 identical over 7 bases. Germline assignment: CDR1 SGHRS and CDR2 YFSETQ. The V and J ends lost 1 base and 2 bases, in that order; junction bases with no gene match: 2. There are 15 residues in the CDR3. CDR3 nucleotide sequence: TGCGCCAGCAGCTTGTTACAGGGGACTAATGAAAAACTGTTTTTT. Protein: CASSLLQGTNEKLFF.

The chain links TRBV11-2 to TRBJ2-1; no firm D call. Deletions cut 1 base from V and 0 bases from J, with 16 bases between. CDR3 size: 18 residues. CDR1 SGHAT and CDR2 FQNNGV come from the germline V gene. The DNA of the CDR3 is TGTGCCAGCAGCTTAGGCGGATGGCGGAAGAGCTCCTACAATGAGCAGTTCTTC. It encodes CASSLGGWRKSSYNEQFF.

The rearrangement uses TRBV2 and TRBJ2-1; the match to TRBD2 covers 11 bases. Germline CDR1 is SNHLY and CDR2 is FYNNEI. V lost 3 bases to trimming and J lost 5 bases; unmatched junction nucleotides: 0. The CDR3 extends over 14 amino acids. The CDR3: CASSEGLADNEQFF. CDR3 nucleotide sequence: TGTGCCAGCAGTGAGGGACTAGCGGACAATGAGCAGTTCTTC.

The chain joins TRBV6-6 to TRBJ2-7; 9 bases align to TRBD2. CDR1 is MNHNY and CDR2 is SVGAGI in the germline V gene (reference sequence). This CDR3 region has 16 residues. Trimming took 2 bases from V and 2 from J; bases not matched to a gene: 7. CDR3 loop: CASSYPSGRITYEQYF. CDR3 bases: TGTGCCAGCAGTTACCCAAGCGGGAGGATAACCTACGAGCAGTACTTC.

Worth noting for this clone: Other DNA sequences in the same sample also yield this CDR3. The rearrangement uses TRBV11-2 and TRBJ2-5; D gene ambiguous. Trimming took off 1 base at V and 1 base at J, with 4 bases between the two ends. This CDR3 comprises 13 residues. The germline CDR1 and CDR2 sequences are SGHAT and FQNNGV. In DNA, the CDR3 is TGTGCCAGCAGCTTAGTCAGCCAAGAGACCCAGTACTTC. Its translation is CASSLVSQETQYF. Complete variable domain (other parts from reference TRBV11-2 and TRBJ2-5): EAGVAQSPRYKIIEKRQSVAFWCNPISGHATLYWYQQILGQGPKLLIQFQNNGVVDDSQLPKDRFSAERLKGVDSTLKIQPAKLEDSAVYLCASSLVSQETQYFGPGTRLLVL.

Concerning this clone itself: Other DNA variants within this sample encode the same CDR3. V and J are TRBV9 and TRBJ2-3; maybe TRBD2 (6 bases). V lost 0 bases and J 3 bases, leaving 11 bases between the germline ends. Germline lookup yields CDR1 SGDLS and CDR2 YYNGEE. This CDR3 spans 15 amino acids. The CDR3 reads CASSVVGGGTDTQYF. CDR3 coding DNA: TGTGCCAGCAGCGTAGTGGGCGGAGGGACAGATACGCAGTATTTT.

This chain links TRBV28 with TRBJ1-2, with D possibly being TRBD1 (5 bases). There are 15 residues in the CDR3. V lost 6 bases, J lost 1 base, and 15 bases lay in between. Per germline, CDR1 MDHEN and CDR2 SYDVKM. The CDR3 loop is CASRQAGTVNYGYTF. The CDR3 DNA is TGTGCCAGCAGGCAGGCTGGGACTGTTAACTATGGCTACACCTTC.

This CDR3 is CASSLGGIPETQYF. The CDR3 region has the DNA TGTGCCAGCAGCTTAGGGGGGATTCCGGAGACCCAGTACTTC. V and J are TRBV7-2 and TRBJ2-5, with D perhaps being TRBD1 or TRBD2 (5 bases each). The V gene lost 1 base and the J gene lost 5 bases, with 11 bases spanning the gap. The length of the CDR3 is 14 residues. Germline V gives CDR1 SGHTA, CDR2 FQGNSA.

The J gene is TRBJ2-2, the V gene TRBV30; D tentatively fits TRBD1 or TRBD2 (5 bases each). This CDR3 comprises 15 residues. V lost 3 bases and J 4 bases, leaving 15 bases between the germline ends. Germline V lookup: CDR1 GTSNPN, CDR2 SVGIG (reference sequence). Here the CDR3 DNA reads TGTGCCTGGAGCCCACCGGGGCAGATCACCGGGGAGCTGTTTTTT. Its protein is CAWSPPGQITGELFF.

The CDR3 spells CASSQADSDNQPQHF. The CDR3 nucleotides are TGTGCCAGCAGCCAAGCTGACAGTGACAATCAGCCCCAGCATTTT. The chain recombines TRBV28 with TRBJ1-5, with D possibly TRBD1 on 5 matching bases. V was clipped by 6 bases and J by 3 bases, with 15 bases between them. This CDR3 comprises 15 residues. Germline CDR1 MDHEN, CDR2 SYDVKM.

The V and J genes are TRBV10-3 and TRBJ2-7; TRBD1 matches at 7 bases. V was pared by 3 bases and J by 1 base, with 3 bases of the junction left unmatched. The CDR3 loop spans 14 amino acids. Germline assignment: CDR1 ENHRY and CDR2 SYGVKD. The CDR3 DNA sequence: TGTGCCATCAGTGATTCGGGACAGTCCTACGAGCAGTACTTC. Amino acids: CAISDSGQSYEQYF.